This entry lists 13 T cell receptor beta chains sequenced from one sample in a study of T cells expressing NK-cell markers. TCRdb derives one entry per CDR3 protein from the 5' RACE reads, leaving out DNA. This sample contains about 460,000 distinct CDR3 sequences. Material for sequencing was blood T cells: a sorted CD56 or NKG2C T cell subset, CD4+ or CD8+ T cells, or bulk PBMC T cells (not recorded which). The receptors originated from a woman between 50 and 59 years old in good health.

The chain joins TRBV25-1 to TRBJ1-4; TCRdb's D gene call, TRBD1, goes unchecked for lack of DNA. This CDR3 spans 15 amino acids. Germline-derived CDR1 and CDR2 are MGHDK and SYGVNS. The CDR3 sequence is CASSDTGGFYEKLFF.

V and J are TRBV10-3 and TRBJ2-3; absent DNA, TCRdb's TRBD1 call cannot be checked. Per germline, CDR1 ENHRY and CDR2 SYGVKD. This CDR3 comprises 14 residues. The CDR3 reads CAIKAGHSTDTQYF.

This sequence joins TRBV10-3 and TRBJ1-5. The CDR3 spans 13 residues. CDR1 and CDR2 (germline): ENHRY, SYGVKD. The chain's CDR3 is CAISEVLYQPQHF.

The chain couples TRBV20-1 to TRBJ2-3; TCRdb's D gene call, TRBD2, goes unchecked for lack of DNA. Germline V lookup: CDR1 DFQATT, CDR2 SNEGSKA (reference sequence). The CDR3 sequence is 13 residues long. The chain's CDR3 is CSARRGASVTQYF.

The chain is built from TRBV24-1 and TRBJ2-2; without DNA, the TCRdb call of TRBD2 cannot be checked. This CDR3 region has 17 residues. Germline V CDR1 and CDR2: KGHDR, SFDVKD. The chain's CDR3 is CATSDFGGRAGTGELFF.

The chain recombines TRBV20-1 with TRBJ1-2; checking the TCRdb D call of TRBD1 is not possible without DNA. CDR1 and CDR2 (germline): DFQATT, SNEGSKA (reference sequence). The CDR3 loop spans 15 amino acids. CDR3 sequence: CSARSSQPGQLFYTF.

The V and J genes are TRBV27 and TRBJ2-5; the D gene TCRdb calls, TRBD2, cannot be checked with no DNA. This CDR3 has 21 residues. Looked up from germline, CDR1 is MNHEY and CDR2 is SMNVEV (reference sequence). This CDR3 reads CAVPPAPVAGGPSRRQETQYF.

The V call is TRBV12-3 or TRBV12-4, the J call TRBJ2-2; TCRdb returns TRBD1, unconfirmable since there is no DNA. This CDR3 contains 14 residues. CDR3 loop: CASSPTGGSGELFF.

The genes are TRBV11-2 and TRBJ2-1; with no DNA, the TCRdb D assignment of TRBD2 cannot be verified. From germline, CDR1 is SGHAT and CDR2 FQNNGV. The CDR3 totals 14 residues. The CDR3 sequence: CASSRTSGSDEQFF.

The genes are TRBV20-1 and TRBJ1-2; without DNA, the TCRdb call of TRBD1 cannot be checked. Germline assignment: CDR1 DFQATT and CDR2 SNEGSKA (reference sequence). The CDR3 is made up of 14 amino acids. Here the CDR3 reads CSATPTVPNYGYTF.

The CDR3 spells CASSSGSGSGETQYF. This chain links TRBV7-7 with TRBJ2-5; TCRdb's assignment of TRBD2 cannot be checked, as there is no DNA. The CDR3 is made up of 15 amino acids. Germline CDR1 reads SSHAT; CDR2 reads FNYEAQ (reference sequence).

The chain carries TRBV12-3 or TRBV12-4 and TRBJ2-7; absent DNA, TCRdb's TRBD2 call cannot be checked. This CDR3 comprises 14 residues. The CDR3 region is CASSFRLAGYEQYF.

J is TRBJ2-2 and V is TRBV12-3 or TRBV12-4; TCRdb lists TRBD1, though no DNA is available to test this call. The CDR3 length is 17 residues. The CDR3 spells CATQFGEGRGHTGELFF.